These 27 T cell receptor beta chains came from one sample sequenced in a study of CD8+ T cells in alopecia areata. Extracted RNA was reverse transcribed, and the resulting cDNA served as sequencing template. Generated by immunoSEQ multiplex PCR, the TCRdb table keeps only in-frame clones and is missing some. The repertoire holds about 180,000 clones, with approximately 51% as singletons. Treatment given: oral pan-JAK inhibitor, 5-10 mg twice daily. Material: CD8+ T cells sorted from blood, obtained at roughly week 53, from a patient treated with tofacitinib. The receptors come from a human donor with alopecia areata.

CDR3: CASSGSSYEQYF. The CDR3 bases are TGCGCCAGCAGCGGGAGCTCCTACGAGCAGTACTTC. The V and J genes are TRBV5-1 and TRBJ2-7, with D maybe TRBD2 (5 bases). V was clipped by 4 bases and J by 0 bases, with 5 bases between them. Germline-derived CDR1 and CDR2 are SGHRS and YFSETQ. The CDR3 runs 12 residues. The complete variable domain, with remaining parts taken from reference TRBV5-1 and TRBJ2-7, reads KAGVTQTPRYLIKTRGQQVTLSCSPISGHRSVSWYQQTPGQGLQFLFEYFSETQRNKGNFPGRFSGRQFSNSRSEMNVSTLELGDSALYLCASSGSSYEQYFGPGTRLTVT.

This clone was detected a few times. This sequence joins TRBV5-6 and TRBJ2-7; TRBD1 agrees at 9 bases. V lost 4 bases, J lost 3 bases, and 5 bases stayed unmatched. The CDR3 runs to 14 residues. Germline assignment: CDR1 SGHDT and CDR2 YYEEEE. The CDR3 DNA reads as TGTGCCAGCAGCGGGGGACAGGGCCTCTACGAGCAGTACTTC. This sequence encodes CASSGGQGLYEQYF.

The chain employs TRBV30 and TRBJ1-4; 7 bases fit TRBD1. The CDR3 length is 15 residues. The V gene end was trimmed by 0 bases and the J gene end by 8 bases; junction bases not matched to a gene: 9. Per germline, CDR1 GTSNPN and CDR2 SVGIG (reference sequence). CDR3 region: CAWSVSGGIGEKLFF. The CDR3 DNA follows: TGTGCCTGGAGTGTCTCAGGGGGAATAGGGGAAAAACTGTTTTTT.

This chain connects TRBV16 to TRBJ1-1, with 9 bases lining up with TRBD1. This CDR3 comprises 16 residues. CDR1 is KGHSY and CDR2 is FQNENV in the germline V gene. With V trimmed by 5 bases and J by 4 bases, 11 bases remained unmatched. The CDR3 sequence is CASSEQGAIVSTEAFF. The DNA for the CDR3 is TGTGCCAGCAGCGAACAGGGGGCGATTGTTAGCACTGAAGCTTTCTTT.

For the CDR3, the DNA is TGTGCCAGCAGTGCCGACACGACCTGGGAGCAGTACTTC. Protein product: CASSADTTWEQYF. This chain links TRBV2 with TRBJ2-7; D gene unclear. CDR1 and CDR2 from the germline V gene are SNHLY and FYNNEI. The CDR3 has 13 amino acids. With 4 bases removed from V and 7 bases from J, the gap between germline ends came to 14 bases.

Many counts were recorded for this clone. The rearrangement joins TRBV2 to TRBJ2-6, with 8 bases identical to TRBD1. The CDR3 length is 17 residues. Germline V CDR1 and CDR2: SNHLY, FYNNEI. The V gene end was trimmed by 2 bases and the J gene end by 0 bases; junction bases not matched to a gene: 3. The CDR3 here is CASSEPQGDSGANVLTF. The CDR3 DNA is TGTGCCAGCAGTGAACCACAGGGGGACTCTGGGGCCAACGTCCTGACTTTC.

Only one count was recorded for this clone. The J gene is TRBJ1-1, the V gene TRBV5-4, with D uncertain. The V gene lost 5 bases and the J gene lost 1 base, with 6 bases spanning the gap. The CDR3 loop spans 12 amino acids. Per germline, CDR1 SGHNT and CDR2 YYREEE (reference sequence). The DNA for the CDR3 is TGTGCCAGCAGGGATAAGAACACTGAAGCTTTCTTT. The encoded protein is CASRDKNTEAFF.

This sequence joins TRBV14 and TRBJ2-1; D gene ambiguous. CDR3 length: 13 amino acids. The V gene's germline CDR1 is SGHDN and CDR2 FVKESK. V lost 0 bases to trimming and J lost 12 bases, with 12 bases between them. CDR3 DNA sequence: TGTGCCAGCAGCCAAGAAGGTCTAGGTGGGCAGTTCTTC. Translated, it gives CASSQEGLGGQFF.

The chain links TRBV6-5 to TRBJ2-2; 8 nucleotides align to TRBD1. J lost 1 base, V lost 8 bases, and 3 bases had no gene match. Germline CDR1 reads MNHEY; CDR2 reads SVGAGI. The CDR3 extends over 14 amino acids. The CDR3 nucleotides are TGTGCCAGCGGGGGACAGGAGAACACCGGGGAGCTGTTTTTT. Its translation is CASGGQENTGELFF.

This chain uses TRBV30 with TRBJ2-1; 8 nucleotides line up with TRBD2. CDR1 is GTSNPN and CDR2 is SVGIG in the germline V gene (reference sequence). Trimming cost V 0 bases and J 5 bases; bases outside gene matches: 6. There are 15 residues in the CDR3. The CDR3 loop is CAWSVRGGGNNEQFF. CDR3 nucleotides: TGTGCCTGGAGTGTACGGGGCGGGGGGAACAATGAGCAGTTCTTC.

This chain joins TRBV2 and TRBJ1-3; D is undetermined. Germline CDR1 reads SNHLY; CDR2 reads FYNNEI. The CDR3 runs to 16 residues. V lost 0 bases and J 0 bases, leaving 9 bases between the germline ends. The CDR3 protein is CASSEAHLTSGNTIYF. The CDR3 bases are TGTGCCAGCAGTGAAGCGCATTTGACCTCTGGAAACACCATATATTTT. The full variable domain, with the rest looked up from reference TRBV2 and TRBJ1-3, is EPEVTQTPSHQVTQMGQEVILRCVPISNHLYFYWYRQILGQKVEFLVSFYNNEISEKSEIFDDQFSVERPDGSNFTLKIRSTKLEDSAMYFCASSEAHLTSGNTIYFGEGSWLTVV.

This clone was picked up many times. V and J are TRBV19 and TRBJ1-1, with a weak D call TRBD1 (6 bases). The CDR3 is 14 residues long. CDR1 and CDR2 from the germline V gene are LNHDA and SQIVND (reference sequence). Trimming cost V 5 bases and J 1 base, with 11 bases left between them. CDR3 sequence: CASSSYRENTEAFF. CDR3 sequence (DNA): TGTGCCAGTAGTTCCTACAGGGAGAACACTGAAGCTTTCTTT. The whole variable domain, filled in from reference TRBV19 and TRBJ1-1, reads DGGITQSPKYLFRKEGQNVTLSCEQNLNHDAMYWYRQDPGQGLRLIYYSQIVNDFQKGDIAEGYSVSREKKESFPLTVTSAQKNPTAFYLCASSSYRENTEAFFGQGTRLTVV.

This chain joins TRBV5-6 and TRBJ2-5; D possibly corresponds to TRBD2 (6 bases). Between the trimmed V and J ends, which lost 1 base and 1 base, there was a span of 20 bases. CDR1 and CDR2 (germline): SGHDT, YYEEEE. The CDR3 extends over 18 amino acids. CDR3 residues: CASSLLAEGSGFQETQYF. The CDR3 DNA reads as TGTGCCAGCAGCTTGTTGGCCGAGGGTAGCGGCTTCCAAGAGACCCAGTACTTC.

This clone was found a few times. The chain couples TRBV13 to TRBJ2-7; D might be TRBD2 (5 bases). CDR1 and CDR2 (germline): PRHDT, FYEKMQ (reference sequence). The CDR3 is 12 residues long. V was cut by 4 bases and J by 9 bases, with 13 bases left in between. The CDR3 nucleotides read TGTGCCAGCAGCTCTGGAGGTTTAGGGCAGTACTTC. The encoded protein is CASSSGGLGQYF.

The chain uses TRBV7-8 and TRBJ1-1; no reliable D call. Trimming removed 5 bases at V and 5 bases at J, with 15 bases between. This CDR3 is built from 14 residues. Germline V gene lookup returns CDR1 SGHVS and CDR2 FQNEAQ. CDR3 residues: CASSLPEGETEAFF. DNA for the CDR3: TGTGCCAGCAGCCTCCCCGAGGGAGAAACTGAAGCTTTCTTT.

The CDR3 DNA follows: TGCAGCGGAGCACATAGAAACGAGCAGTACTTC. Encoded protein: CSGAHRNEQYF. The chain combines TRBV29-1 with TRBJ2-7, with D unresolved. The CDR3 sequence is 11 residues long. V lost 7 bases and J lost 5, with 12 bases in between. The germline V gene has CDR1 SQVTM and CDR2 ANQGSEA.

This clone was seen a handful of times. The V gene is TRBV29-1, the J gene TRBJ2-1, with D possibly TRBD1 on 5 matching bases. Germline-derived CDR1 and CDR2 are SQVTM and ANQGSEA. This CDR3 region has 12 residues. V gave up 4 bases and J gave up 12 bases, with 16 bases separating them. CDR3 sequence reads: CSVAVPGKWQFF. The CDR3 region has the DNA TGCAGCGTTGCAGTGCCAGGGAAATGGCAGTTCTTC.

This clone was seen only a few times. This chain links TRBV21-1 with TRBJ2-5; TRBD1 was called by the table and not checked on the DNA. TRBV21-1 is a documented pseudogene. The CDR3 contains 14 residues. The CDR3 sequence: CASSLRVFRETQYF. DNA for the CDR3: TGTGCCAGCAGCCTCAGGGTTTTCCGCGAGACCCAGTACTTC.

A few counts support this clone. V is TRBV10-3 and J is TRBJ2-7, with D possibly matching TRBD1 (6 bases). CDR1 and CDR2 from the germline V gene are ENHRY and SYGVKD. Deletions cut 3 bases from V and 4 bases from J, with 10 bases between. The CDR3 has 13 residues. The CDR3 is CAISDNRAYEQYF. As DNA, the CDR3 is TGTGCCATCAGTGACAACAGGGCGTACGAGCAGTACTTC.

The chain links TRBV27 to TRBJ2-1, with TRBD1 identical over 11 bases. The CDR3 covers 16 residues. Germline CDR1 and CDR2: MNHEY and SMNVEV (reference sequence). V shed 5 bases, J shed 9 bases, and the junction held 12 bases outside the gene matches. The CDR3 is CASSPLPGQGGGEQFF. The DNA for the CDR3 is TGTGCCAGCAGTCCACTACCGGGACAGGGGGGAGGTGAGCAGTTCTTC.

V is TRBV11-1 and J is TRBJ2-3; no definite D call. The V gene lost 5 bases and the J gene lost 1 base, with 13 bases spanning the gap. Germline-derived CDR1 and CDR2 are SGHAT and FQDESV (reference sequence). The CDR3 is 15 residues long. The CDR3 sequence: CASSESLSGTDTQYF. The CDR3 DNA is TGTGCCAGCAGCGAGTCGCTATCTGGCACAGATACGCAGTATTTT.

In its sample, this clone was seen once. A much larger clone sits a single nucleotide away, making a read error possible. The chain carries TRBV10-2 and TRBJ2-7; D gene uncertain. V was clipped by 6 bases and J by 3 bases, with 3 bases between them. Germline CDR1 and CDR2: WSHSY and SAAADI. The CDR3 runs to 10 residues. For the CDR3, the DNA is TGCGCCAGCAGGGACTACGAGCAGTACTTC. It is translated as CASRDYEQYF.

The rearrangement joins TRBV6-1 to TRBJ2-5, with D possibly being TRBD2 (5 bases). The length of the CDR3 is 13 residues. Germline V CDR1 and CDR2: MNHNS, SASEGT. V shed 5 bases and J shed 4 bases, with 11 bases lying between them. The DNA for the CDR3 is TGTGCCAGCAGTCAACTAGGAGGAGAGACCCAGTACTTC. Its translation is CASSQLGGETQYF.

This sequence joins TRBV6-5 and TRBJ1-1; tentative D call: TRBD1 (5 bases). CDR1 is MNHEY, CDR2 SVGAGI, per germline. The CDR3 consists of 13 residues. The V end lost 1 base, the J end lost 6 bases, and 9 bases lay between the germline ends. The CDR3 region is CASSYWGGAEAFF. In DNA, the CDR3 is TGTGCCAGCAGTTACTGGGGGGGAGCTGAAGCTTTCTTT.

The rearrangement uses TRBV19 and TRBJ2-7, with 7 bases matching TRBD1. With 2 bases clipped from V and 2 bases from J, the junction kept 6 bases outside the gene matches. Germline CDR1 reads LNHDA; CDR2 reads SQIVND (reference sequence). The CDR3 has 15 residues. The CDR3 spells CASSISGQSTYEQYF. The CDR3 DNA sequence: TGTGCCAGTAGTATATCGGGACAGAGCACCTACGAGCAGTACTTC. Variable domain in full (rest from reference TRBV19 and TRBJ2-7): DGGITQSPKYLFRKEGQNVTLSCEQNLNHDAMYWYRQDPGQGLRLIYYSQIVNDFQKGDIAEGYSVSREKKESFPLTVTSAQKNPTAFYLCASSISGQSTYEQYFGPGTRLTVT.

This clone was seen a handful of times. CDR3 in DNA: TGTGCCAGCAGCTTCCCGGGCAGCTCCTATAATTCACCCCTCCACTTT. Translated, it gives CASSFPGSSYNSPLHF. V usage is TRBV7-9 and J usage is TRBJ1-6, with unresolved D. The V gene lost 3 bases and the J gene lost 0 bases, with 9 bases spanning the gap. Germline V gene lookup returns CDR1 SEHNR and CDR2 FQNEAQ (reference sequence). This CDR3 is built from 16 residues.

The chain links TRBV2 to TRBJ2-3; D is possibly TRBD1 or TRBD2 (6 bases each). Trimming cost V 3 bases and J 4 bases, with 14 bases left between them. Germline values: CDR1 SNHLY, CDR2 FYNNEI. The CDR3 runs to 15 residues. The CDR3 DNA reads TGTGCCAGCAGTGAGGGGGCCAGGGAGGCAGATACGCAGTATTTT. It is translated as CASSEGAREADTQYF.